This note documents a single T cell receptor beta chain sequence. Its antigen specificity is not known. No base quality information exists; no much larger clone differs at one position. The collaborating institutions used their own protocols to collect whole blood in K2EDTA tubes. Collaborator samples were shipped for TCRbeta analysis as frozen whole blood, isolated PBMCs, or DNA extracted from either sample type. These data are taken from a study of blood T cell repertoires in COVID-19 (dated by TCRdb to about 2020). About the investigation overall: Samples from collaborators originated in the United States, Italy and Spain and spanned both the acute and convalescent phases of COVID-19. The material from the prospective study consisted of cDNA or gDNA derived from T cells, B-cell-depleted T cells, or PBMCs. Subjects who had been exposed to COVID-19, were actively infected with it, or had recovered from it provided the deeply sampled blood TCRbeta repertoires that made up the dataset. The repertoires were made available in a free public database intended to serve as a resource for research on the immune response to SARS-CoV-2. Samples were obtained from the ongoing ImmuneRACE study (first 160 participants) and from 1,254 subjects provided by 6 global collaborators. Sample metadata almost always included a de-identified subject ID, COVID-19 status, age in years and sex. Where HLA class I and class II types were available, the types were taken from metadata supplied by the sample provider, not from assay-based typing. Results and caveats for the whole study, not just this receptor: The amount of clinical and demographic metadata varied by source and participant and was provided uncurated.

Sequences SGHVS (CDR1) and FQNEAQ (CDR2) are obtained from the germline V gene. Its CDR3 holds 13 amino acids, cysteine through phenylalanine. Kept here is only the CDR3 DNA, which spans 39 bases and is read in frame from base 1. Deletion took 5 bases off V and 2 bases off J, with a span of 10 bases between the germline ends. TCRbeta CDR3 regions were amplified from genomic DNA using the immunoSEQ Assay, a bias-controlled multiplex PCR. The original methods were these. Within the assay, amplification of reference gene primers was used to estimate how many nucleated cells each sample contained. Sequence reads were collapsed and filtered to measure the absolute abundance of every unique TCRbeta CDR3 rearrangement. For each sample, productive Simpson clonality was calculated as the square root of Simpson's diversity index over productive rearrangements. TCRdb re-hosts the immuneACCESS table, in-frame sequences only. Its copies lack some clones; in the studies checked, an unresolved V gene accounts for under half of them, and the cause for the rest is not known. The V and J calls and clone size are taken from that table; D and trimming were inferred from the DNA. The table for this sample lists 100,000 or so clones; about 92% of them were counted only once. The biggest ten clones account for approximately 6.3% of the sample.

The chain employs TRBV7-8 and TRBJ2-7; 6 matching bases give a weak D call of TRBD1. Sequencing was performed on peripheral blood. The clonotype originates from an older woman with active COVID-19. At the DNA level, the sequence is TGTGCCAGCAGCCCCGGACAGCCCTACGAGCAGTACTTC. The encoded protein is CASSPGQPYEQYF. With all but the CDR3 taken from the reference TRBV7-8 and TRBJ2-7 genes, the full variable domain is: GAGVSQSPRYKVAKRGQDVALRCDPISGHVSLFWYQQALGQGPEFLTYFQNEAQLDKSGLPSDRFFAERPEGSVSTLKIQRTQQEDSAVYLCASSPGQPYEQYFGPGTRLTVT.